Listed here are 17 T cell receptor beta chains from one sample, sequenced in a study of blood T cell repertoires in COVID-19 (dated by TCRdb to the early 2020s). Library preparation used the immunoSEQ multiplex PCR assay. Not all clones reach the TCRdb copy of this immuneACCESS table, which keeps in-frame sequences only. Checked studies attribute under half of the gap to unresolved V genes and leave the rest unexplained. A total of 20,000 to 25,000 clones appear in this sample, around 88% of them only once. Of the sample, approximately 30% is held by the ten largest clones. Material: peripheral blood. The origin of the receptors is a human donor with active COVID-19. The donor label of this sample is uncertain.

This chain joins TRBV23-1 and TRBJ2-7, with D possibly TRBD1 on 6 matching bases. TRBV23-1 is marked as an open reading frame, function uncertain. The V end lost 7 bases, the J end lost 0 bases, and 10 bases lay between the germline ends. The CDR3 extends over 13 amino acids. The DNA of the CDR3 is TGCGCCAGCAATACAGGGTACTCCTACGAGCAGTACTTC. Protein sequence: CASNTGYSYEQYF.

The chain has TRBV25-1 and TRBJ2-3; D might be TRBD2 (7 bases). Trimming left V 4 bases short and J 5 bases short, with 10 bases between. The CDR3 has 13 residues. CDR1 MGHDK and CDR2 SYGVNS come from the germline V gene. The CDR3: CASSVRGGDTQYF. As DNA, the CDR3 is TGTGCCAGCAGTGTGAGGGGGGGAGATACGCAGTATTTT.

The V call is TRBV11-2, the J call TRBJ2-7, with 7 bases identical to TRBD2. This CDR3 has 15 amino acids. J lost 2 bases, V lost 5 bases, and 9 bases had no gene match. CDR1 is SGHAT, CDR2 FQNNGV, per germline. The CDR3 DNA follows: TGTGCCAGCAGCCGAGCCGGCGGGAGCACCTACGAGCAGTACTTC. Residues: CASSRAGGSTYEQYF. Full variable domain (outside the CDR3, taken from reference TRBV11-2 and TRBJ2-7): EAGVAQSPRYKIIEKRQSVAFWCNPISGHATLYWYQQILGQGPKLLIQFQNNGVVDDSQLPKDRFSAERLKGVDSTLKIQPAKLEDSAVYLCASSRAGGSTYEQYFGPGTRLTVT.

The CDR3 sequence is CASSDYTRRDTQYF. The CDR3 DNA reads TGTGCCAGCAGTGATTATACTAGGAGGGATACGCAGTATTTT. The chain employs TRBV25-1 and TRBJ2-3; possible D gene TRBD2, 5 bases. The CDR3 sequence is 14 residues long. Per the germline V gene, CDR1 is MGHDK and CDR2 is SYGVNS. Trimming left V 3 bases short and J 6 bases short, with 13 bases between.

Concerning this clone itself: Other DNA sequences in this specimen translate into the identical CDR3. J is TRBJ2-7 and V is TRBV10-1, with TRBD2 matching over 8 bases. This CDR3 comprises 15 residues. Germline CDR1 reads WNHNN; CDR2 reads SYGVQD (reference sequence). The V gene end was trimmed by 6 bases and the J gene end by 5 bases; junction bases not matched to a gene: 12. The CDR3 DNA reads as TGCGCCAGCAGCCGGTCCGGGACTAGTAAAAACGAGCAGTACTTC. It encodes CASSRSGTSKNEQYF.

This rearrangement joins TRBV15 to TRBJ1-2; D may be TRBD1 (6 bases). V was trimmed by 4 bases and J by 5 bases, leaving 17 bases between them. Germline CDR1 reads LNHNV; CDR2 reads YYDKDF (reference sequence). The CDR3 runs to 15 residues. CDR3 coding DNA: TGTGCCACCAGCATAGAACAGGGTTTTGGGTATGGCTACACCTTC. It is translated as CATSIEQGFGYGYTF.

This chain connects TRBV6-5 to TRBJ1-5; 10 nucleotides agree with TRBD1. CDR3 length equals 14 residues. Looked up from germline, CDR1 is MNHEY and CDR2 is SVGAGI. The V segment lost 4 bases and the J segment 9 bases; nucleotides outside the gene matches: 6. The CDR3 bases are TGTGCCAGCAGTTCGGACAGGGGGTTGGGGCCCCAGCATTTT. As protein: CASSSDRGLGPQHF.

This chain uses TRBV11-3 with TRBJ1-1; maybe TRBD1 (6 bases). In germline, CDR1 is SGHNT, CDR2 YENEEA. V was pared by 0 bases and J by 8 bases, with 13 bases between. The CDR3 runs to 14 residues. This CDR3 reads CASSLEWRGTEAFF. The CDR3 DNA is TGTGCCAGCAGCTTAGAATGGAGAGGGACAGAAGCTTTCTTT.

This clone was seen more than once but under ten times. The chain couples TRBV6-6 to TRBJ1-1; TRBD1 agrees at 11 bases. The V gene's germline CDR1 is MNHNY and CDR2 SVGAGI (reference sequence). The CDR3 consists of 13 residues. V shed 6 bases, J shed 10 bases, and the junction held 7 bases outside the gene matches. The CDR3 region is CASSPRGQGGAFF. The CDR3 region has the DNA TGTGCCAGCAGCCCCCGGGGACAGGGGGGAGCTTTCTTT.

The chain combines TRBV10-2 with TRBJ2-3, with a weak D call TRBD2 (6 bases). This CDR3 region has 15 residues. The germline gives CDR1 WSHSY, CDR2 SAAADI. The ends were cut back, 0 bases at V and 0 bases at J, with 7 bases in the middle. The CDR3 here is CASSESGTSTDTQYF. CDR3 DNA: TGCGCCAGCAGTGAGTCGGGGACTAGCACAGATACGCAGTATTTT.

This clone occurred once. The gene calls are TRBV7-9 and TRBJ2-4; 16 bases align to TRBD2. V shed 5 bases and J 15 bases; nucleotides not matched to a gene: 10. The CDR3 is 15 amino acids. Germline assignment: CDR1 SEHNR and CDR2 FQNEAQ (reference sequence). The CDR3 bases are TGTGCCAGCAGCCCGTCCGGGACTAGCGGGAGGGCGTCGTACTTC. Translating it yields CASSPSGTSGRASYF.

The chain has TRBV6-2 or TRBV6-3 and TRBJ2-5, with 12 bases that match TRBD2. The CDR3 contains 18 residues. The V segment lost 0 bases and the J segment 4 bases; nucleotides outside the gene matches: 9. Germline CDR1 is MNHEY and CDR2 is SVGEGT. The CDR3 DNA is TGTGCCAGCAGTTACTCTCCGAGACTAGCGGGAGCGGGAGAGACCCAGTACTTC. Protein sequence: CASSYSPRLAGAGETQYF.

This chain links TRBV23-1 with TRBJ2-7; D might be TRBD2 (7 bases). TRBV23-1 is annotated as an ORF whose role is uncertain. Trimming shortened V by 8 bases and J by 1 base, and 15 bases separated the two germline ends. The CDR3 has 14 residues. Written as DNA, the CDR3 is TGCGCCAGCGGTAGGGGGGGAAGGTCCTACGAGCAGTACTTC. Translated: CASGRGGRSYEQYF.

J is TRBJ2-7 and V is TRBV12-3 or TRBV12-4; tentative D call: TRBD1 (6 bases). Trimming stripped 5 bases from V and 2 bases from J, with 10 bases between. This CDR3 region has 13 residues. The CDR3: CASSPDSPYEQYF. In DNA, the CDR3 is TGTGCCAGCAGTCCGGACAGTCCCTACGAGCAGTACTTC.

V is TRBV11-2 and J is TRBJ2-5, with a weak D call TRBD1 (6 bases). CDR3 length: 11 residues. Germline loops: CDR1 SGHAT, CDR2 FQNNGV. Between the trimmed V and J ends, which lost 5 bases and 5 bases, there was a span of 6 bases. CDR3 sequence reads: CASSGGETQYF. DNA for the CDR3: TGTGCCAGCAGCGGGGGCGAGACCCAGTACTTC.

This sequence joins TRBV28 and TRBJ2-5, with D possibly matching TRBD1 (5 bases). With 3 bases removed from V and 5 bases from J, the gap between germline ends came to 13 bases. The CDR3 totals 14 residues. The germline gives CDR1 MDHEN, CDR2 SYDVKM. CDR3 sequence reads: CASSFWGGIETQYF. Written as DNA, the CDR3 is TGTGCCAGCAGTTTTTGGGGCGGCATCGAGACCCAGTACTTC.

Worth noting for this clone: An end of the junction differs from the germline gene, which may be a read error. This chain joins TRBV7-7 and TRBJ1-6, with TRBD1 as a possible D gene (5 bases). CDR3 size: 15 residues. CDR1 is SSHAT and CDR2 is FNYEAQ in the germline V gene (reference sequence). The CDR3 is CASSLNRQSNSPLHF. CDR3 nucleotide sequence: TGTGCTAGCAGCTTAAATCGACAGTCTAATTCACCCCTCCACTTT.